The next 28 T cell receptor beta chains were all read from a single sample in a study of blood T cell repertoires in COVID-19. The table came from immunoSEQ multiplex PCR; TCRdb's copy has only in-frame clones and leaves some out. The table lists roughly 29,000 clones, about 90% of them singletons. Sequencing was carried out using peripheral blood. Receptors originate from a human donor in a cohort sampled during active COVID-19.

This clone was observed a handful of times. The gene calls are TRBV5-4 and TRBJ2-3, with 10 nucleotides matching TRBD2. Germline trimming cut 9 bases from V and 5 bases from J; bases unmatched to any gene: 9. Germline V gene sequence: CDR1 SGHNT, CDR2 YYREEE (reference sequence). This CDR3 has 14 amino acids. The CDR3 reads CATQLAGWVDTQYF. The CDR3 DNA is TGTGCCACACAACTAGCGGGATGGGTAGATACGCAGTATTTT.

The chain links TRBV6-1 to TRBJ1-6; D ambiguous. V lost 4 bases, J lost 0 bases, and 10 bases lay in between. The CDR3 has 16 residues. Germline values: CDR1 MNHNS, CDR2 SASEGT. In nucleotides, the CDR3 is TGTGCCAGCAGTGCGCATAGTAGCTCCTATAATTCACCCCTCCACTTT. It codes for CASSAHSSSYNSPLHF.

V and J are TRBV27 and TRBJ2-6, with D possibly TRBD2 on 6 matching bases. V dropped 3 bases and J dropped 2 bases, with 20 bases sitting between them. This CDR3 has 19 residues. Germline loops: CDR1 MNHEY, CDR2 SMNVEV (reference sequence). The CDR3 region is CASSLGRGRVLAGANVLTF. As DNA, the CDR3 is TGTGCCAGCAGTTTGGGGCGGGGCAGGGTATTGGCTGGGGCCAACGTCCTGACTTTC.

The chain carries TRBV7-8 and TRBJ2-7; tentatively, D is TRBD1 (6 bases). Germline CDR1 is SGHVS and CDR2 is FQNEAQ. The CDR3 consists of 16 residues. V was cut by 1 base and J by 9 bases, with 22 bases left in between. The CDR3 region has the DNA TGTGCCAGCAGCTTAGATTTGACTGGGCAGGGGCCCGGGCAGTACTTC. Translation: CASSLDLTGQGPGQYF.

This clone is a singleton in its sample. V gene TRBV18 combines with J gene TRBJ1-6; 12 nucleotides match TRBD1. V shed 6 bases and J 8 bases; nucleotides not matched to a gene: 5. From germline, CDR1 is KGHSH and CDR2 LQKENI. The CDR3 runs 15 residues. The CDR3: CASSPGTGGYSPLHF. The CDR3, as DNA: TGTGCCAGCTCCCCCGGGACAGGGGGCTATTCACCCCTCCACTTT.

J is TRBJ2-1 and V is TRBV5-4; TRBD2 matches 7 bases. Trimming at V came to 4 bases and at J to 3 bases, leaving 1 base not matched to a gene. The germline CDR1 and CDR2 sequences are SGHNT and YYREEE (reference sequence). This CDR3 has 13 amino acids. As DNA, the CDR3 is TGTGCCAGCAGCCGGGGGGACTACAATGAGCAGTTCTTC. Translated: CASSRGDYNEQFF.

V usage is TRBV5-1 and J usage is TRBJ1-2, with D uncertain. Germline V gene sequence: CDR1 SGHRS, CDR2 YFSETQ. The CDR3 has 14 amino acids. V lost 1 base and J lost 2, with 9 bases in between. The CDR3 sequence is CASSLTAENYGYTF. In nucleotides, the CDR3 is TGCGCCAGCAGCTTGACAGCGGAAAACTATGGCTACACCTTC.

The chain uses TRBV18 and TRBJ1-3; 9 positions match TRBD1. After removal of 5 bases from V and 4 bases from J, the junction contained 6 bases not matched to a gene. In germline, CDR1 is KGHSH, CDR2 LQKENI. This CDR3 comprises 15 residues. The CDR3 nucleotides are TGTGCCAGCTCAACCGGACAGGGGACGGGAAACACCATATATTTT. Protein sequence: CASSTGQGTGNTIYF. The entire variable domain, with the rest obtained from reference TRBV18 and TRBJ1-3, is as follows: NAGVMQNPRHLVRRRGQEARLRCSPMKGHSHVYWYRQLPEEGLKFMVYLQKENIIDESGMPKERFSAEFPKEGPSILRIQQVVRGDSAAYFCASSTGQGTGNTIYFGEGSWLTVV.

As concerns this clone: A junction end diverges from the germline sequence, so it may reflect a read error. The gene calls are TRBV7-9 and TRBJ1-2, with a weak D call TRBD1 (6 bases). The CDR3 runs 14 residues. Germline-derived CDR1 and CDR2 are SEHNR and FQNEAQ (reference sequence). The CDR3 DNA reads as TGTGCCAGCAGCACAGGGTCCGCTTTATGGCTACAGGACTTC. Translation gives CASSTGSALWLQDF.

V gene TRBV6-2 or TRBV6-3 combines with J gene TRBJ1-5; the D gene is possibly TRBD1 (5 bases). Germline V gene sequence: CDR1 MNHEY, CDR2 SVGEGT. The CDR3 covers 15 residues. V was pared by 0 bases and J by 1 base, with 7 bases between. The CDR3 DNA sequence: TGTGCCAGCAGTTACTCGGGGGGAAGCAATCAGCCCCAGCATTTT. Translation: CASSYSGGSNQPQHF.

V is TRBV21-1 and J is TRBJ1-6; the DNA was not used to check the table's D call, TRBD1. TRBV21-1 corresponds to a pseudogene. This CDR3 comprises 15 residues. In DNA form, the CDR3 reads TGTGCCAGCAGCCCCCGACAGGGGCGTGATTCACCCCTCCACTTT. Translated: CASSPRQGRDSPLHF.

This clone was counted a few times. The rearrangement links TRBV4-1 to TRBJ2-6; TRBD2 might be the D (5 bases). CDR3 length: 16 residues. Germline values: CDR1 MGHRA, CDR2 YSYEKL. V was cut by 1 base and J by 0 bases, with 7 bases left in between. The CDR3 is CASSQALASGANVLTF. In DNA form, the CDR3 reads TGCGCCAGCAGCCAAGCTCTAGCCTCTGGGGCCAACGTCCTGACTTTC.

V and J are TRBV6-2 or TRBV6-3 and TRBJ1-2, with D maybe TRBD1 (5 bases). The germline V gene has CDR1 MNHEY and CDR2 SVGEGT. V lost 0 bases, J lost 0 bases, and 14 bases lay in between. The CDR3 spans 17 residues. In DNA, the CDR3 is TGTGCCAGCAGTTACTCGGGCAGGGAGGTACCTAACTATGGCTACACCTTC. It specifies CASSYSGREVPNYGYTF.

This clone was found once. The genes are TRBV7-9 and TRBJ2-7, with TRBD2 as a possible D gene (6 bases). CDR1 and CDR2 from the germline V gene are SEHNR and FQNEAQ (reference sequence). Trimming pared 4 bases from V and 2 bases from J, leaving 12 bases between. This CDR3 region has 14 residues. CDR3: CASSSGTSTYEQYF. The DNA of the CDR3 is TGTGCCAGCAGCTCCGGAACTAGCACCTACGAGCAGTACTTC.

This chain connects TRBV19 to TRBJ1-1; 9 nucleotides match TRBD1. The CDR3 is 12 amino acids. Germline V gene sequence: CDR1 LNHDA, CDR2 SQIVND (reference sequence). V lost 3 bases to trimming and J lost 10 bases; unmatched junction nucleotides: 3. In DNA form, the CDR3 reads TGTGCCAGTAGTATCGGGGACAGGGCAGCTTTCTTT. Its translation is CASSIGDRAAFF. The whole variable domain, filled in from reference TRBV19 and TRBJ1-1, reads DGGITQSPKYLFRKEGQNVTLSCEQNLNHDAMYWYRQDPGQGLRLIYYSQIVNDFQKGDIAEGYSVSREKKESFPLTVTSAQKNPTAFYLCASSIGDRAAFFGQGTRLTVV.

The genes are TRBV19 and TRBJ2-3; weak D call: TRBD2 (6 bases). V was cut by 6 bases and J by 9 bases, with 16 bases left in between. Germline values: CDR1 LNHDA, CDR2 SQIVND (reference sequence). The CDR3 loop spans 13 amino acids. The CDR3 is CASSTLGGRTQYF. DNA of the CDR3: TGTGCCAGTAGCACCCTGGGGGGTCGGACGCAGTATTTT. Together with reference TRBV19 and TRBJ2-3, the CDR3 gives the full variable domain: DGGITQSPKYLFRKEGQNVTLSCEQNLNHDAMYWYRQDPGQGLRLIYYSQIVNDFQKGDIAEGYSVSREKKESFPLTVTSAQKNPTAFYLCASSTLGGRTQYFGPGTRLTVL.

V usage is TRBV4-2 and J usage is TRBJ2-5; 13 bases fit TRBD2. Germline CDR1 and CDR2: LGHNA and YNFKEQ. This CDR3 has 17 residues. The V segment lost 2 bases and the J segment 4 bases; nucleotides outside the gene matches: 7. The CDR3 sequence: CASSQTHRLAGGETQYF. Here the CDR3 DNA reads TGTGCCAGCAGCCAAACTCACCGACTAGCGGGGGGAGAGACCCAGTACTTC.

DNA for the CDR3: TGTGCCAGCAGCTTTGAGGGGGTGTCTCCCAGGCCCTACGAGCAGTACTTC. Protein: CASSFEGVSPRPYEQYF. The rearrangement joins TRBV5-6 to TRBJ2-7, with D possibly matching TRBD1 (6 bases). Germline V gene sequence: CDR1 SGHDT, CDR2 YYEEEE. Trimming left V 2 bases short and J 2 bases short, with 20 bases between. This CDR3 has 17 amino acids.

The chain employs TRBV20-1 and TRBJ1-1; D remains unclear. The V end lost 3 bases, the J end lost 5 bases, and 13 bases lay between the germline ends. Germline loops: CDR1 DFQATT, CDR2 SNEGSKA (reference sequence). CDR3 length equals 13 residues. The CDR3 sequence: CSASSNGVTEAFF. DNA of the CDR3: TGCAGTGCTAGTTCGAACGGGGTGACTGAAGCTTTCTTT.

The CDR3 bases are TGTGCCAGCAGTTTACAATCCCAGGGGTCCCCTTATGGCTACACCTTC. As protein: CASSLQSQGSPYGYTF. The rearrangement uses TRBV7-2 and TRBJ1-2; D might be TRBD1 (6 bases). The germline gives CDR1 SGHTA, CDR2 FQGNSA. V was clipped by 6 bases and J by 5 bases, with 22 bases between them. The CDR3 is made up of 16 amino acids.

The table lists this clone with a count of one. DNA for the CDR3: TGTGCCAGCAGCTCAATAGCGGGGGGGTTTTACAATGAGCAGTTCTTC. It is translated as CASSSIAGGFYNEQFF. The chain joins TRBV5-4 to TRBJ2-1; 11 nucleotides match TRBD2. V shed 3 bases, J shed 4 bases, and the junction held 6 bases outside the gene matches. CDR1 SGHNT and CDR2 YYREEE come from the germline V gene (reference sequence). The CDR3 is 16 residues long. The variable domain in full, with the rest retrieved from reference TRBV5-4 and TRBJ2-1, is ETGVTQSPTHLIKTRGQQVTLRCSSQSGHNTVSWYQQALGQGPQFIFQYYREEENGRGNFPPRFSGLQFPNYSSELNVNALELDDSALYLCASSSIAGGFYNEQFFGPGTRLTVL.

This clone has only one observation. J is TRBJ2-7 and V is TRBV4-1, with 8 bases matching TRBD1. The CDR3 sequence is 15 residues long. The germline gives CDR1 MGHRA, CDR2 YSYEKL. The J segment lost 5 bases and the V segment lost 1 base, leaving 7 bases of the junction unmatched. Written as DNA, the CDR3 is TGCGCCAGCAGCCAAGTAGGACAGGGAATCCACGAGCAGTACTTC. Its translation: CASSQVGQGIHEQYF.

The J gene is TRBJ1-6, the V gene TRBV3-1 (or the pseudogene TRBV3-2); possibly TRBD1 for D (5 bases). The V gene's germline CDR1 is LGHDT and CDR2 YNNKEL (reference sequence). This CDR3 comprises 14 residues. Trimming pared 4 bases from V and 14 bases from J, leaving 18 bases between. The CDR3 sequence: CASSPGAGPRSLHF. DNA for the CDR3: TGTGCCAGCAGCCCCGGAGCGGGACCCAGATCCCTCCACTTT.

The CDR3 DNA follows: TGTGCCAGCAAACCACCCGGGTTCACCGGGGAGCTGTTTTTT. It specifies CASKPPGFTGELFF. The rearrangement uses TRBV6-6 and TRBJ2-2; unclear D gene. The CDR3 runs 14 residues. Germline CDR1 MNHNY, CDR2 SVGAGI (reference sequence). Trimming took off 7 bases at V and 4 bases at J, with 13 bases between the two ends.

The chain joins TRBV11-2 to TRBJ2-1; a possible D gene is TRBD2 (6 bases). Germline V gene sequence: CDR1 SGHAT, CDR2 FQNNGV. Trimming pared 5 bases from V and 4 bases from J, leaving 21 bases between. The CDR3 runs to 17 residues. The CDR3 DNA is TGTGCCAGCAGCCAGGACTATCTCCGGGTGGGTTACAATGAGCAGTTCTTC. Amino acid sequence: CASSQDYLRVGYNEQFF.

The chain employs TRBV20-1 and TRBJ1-6; D unresolved. V was pared by 3 bases and J by 5 bases, with 11 bases between. Looked up from germline, CDR1 is DFQATT and CDR2 is SNEGSKA (reference sequence). This CDR3 has 14 residues. CDR3 in amino acids: CSASSRIHNSPLHF. The CDR3 nucleotides are TGCAGTGCTAGTTCCAGGATCCATAATTCACCCCTCCACTTT.

This CDR3 reads CASSLRLAGRNEQFF. The CDR3 region has the DNA TGTGCCAGCAGCTTACGACTAGCGGGGCGGAATGAGCAGTTCTTC. The rearrangement joins TRBV7-2 to TRBJ2-1; 11 positions agree with TRBD2. The germline V gene encodes CDR1 SGHTA and CDR2 FQGNSA. J lost 7 bases, V lost 2 bases, and 4 bases had no gene match. This CDR3 region has 15 residues.

V is TRBV29-1 and J is TRBJ2-7, with 8 bases identical to TRBD1. V gave up 1 base and J gave up 3 bases; unmatched junction bases: 2. This CDR3 region has 13 residues. Germline V CDR1 and CDR2: SQVTM, ANQGSEA. The CDR3 DNA reads as TGCAGCGTTGAAGGACAGGGGAACTACGAGCAGTACTTC. It translates to CSVEGQGNYEQYF.